This section outlines one T cell receptor (beta chain) sequence together with its context. Germline assignment: CDR1 SGHRS and CDR2 YFSETQ. CDR3 length: 16 amino acids. V shed 1 base and J shed 0 bases, with 11 bases lying between them. This specimen belongs to a study of shared clonotypes between healthy human individuals. Only in-frame clones appear in the TCRdb table, and some are missing; sequencing was by immunoSEQ multiplex PCR. The sample contains about 490,000 clones, approximately 80% of which appear only once. Sequenced material: PBMCs. This sequence originates from a woman between 40 and 55 years old in good health. Some clones in this sample may be carry-over from other donors' samples. V usage is TRBV5-1 and J usage is TRBJ1-3, with D hard to call. The CDR3 reads CASSLTQTSSGNTIYF. In nucleotides, the CDR3 is TGCGCCAGCAGCTTGACACAGACAAGCTCTGGAAACACCATATATTTT.